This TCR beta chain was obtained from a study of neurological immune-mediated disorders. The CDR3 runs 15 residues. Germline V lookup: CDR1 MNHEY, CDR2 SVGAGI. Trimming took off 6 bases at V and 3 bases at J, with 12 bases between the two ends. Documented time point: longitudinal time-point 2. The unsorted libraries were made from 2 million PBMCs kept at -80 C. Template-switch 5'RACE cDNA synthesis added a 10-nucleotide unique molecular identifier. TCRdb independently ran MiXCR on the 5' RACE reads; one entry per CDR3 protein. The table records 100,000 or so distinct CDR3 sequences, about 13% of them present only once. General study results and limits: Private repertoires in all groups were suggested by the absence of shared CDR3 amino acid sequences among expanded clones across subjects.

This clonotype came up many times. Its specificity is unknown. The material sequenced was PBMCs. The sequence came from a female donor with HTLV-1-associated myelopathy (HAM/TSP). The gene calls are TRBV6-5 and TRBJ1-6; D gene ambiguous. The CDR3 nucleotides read TGTGCCAGCAGGGACCTCATTCGCTATAATTCACCCCTCCACTTT. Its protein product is CASRDLIRYNSPLHF.